Detailed here is one T cell receptor beta chain. This CDR3 region has 13 residues. The germline CDR1 and CDR2 sequences are ENHRY and SYGVKD. V lost 10 bases and J 1 base, leaving 11 bases between the germline ends. The sample belongs to a study of blood T cells in healthy people across ages. A second PCR of 7 to 11 cycles used a sample-barcoded 5' primer and a J-beta primer mix. TCRdb ran MiXCR on the 5' RACE reads and lists one entry per CDR3 protein. This sample yields roughly 650,000 distinct CDR3 sequences, of which less than 40% are seen a single time; 15% belongs to the top ten. The origin of this receptor is an elderly woman in good health. This sequence joins TRBV10-3 and TRBJ1-3; D uncertain. Sequencing was carried out using blood. DNA for the CDR3: TGTGCCACTTTGAGCGCTTCTGGAAACACCATATATTTT. It translates to CATLSASGNTIYF.